These 25 T cell receptor beta chains came from one sample sequenced in a study of T-cell reconstitution after alpha-beta-depleted transplantation in children. Researchers prepared the TCRbeta library using unique molecular identifiers, the study reports. TCRdb itself ran the PCR reads through MiXCR, one entry per CDR3 protein. The table lists 780,000 or so distinct CDR3 sequences, about 16% of them singletons. The sequences come from PBMCs, mostly from graft donor cells, collected 360 days after TCRalphabeta/CD19-depleted stem cell transplant. These receptors all come from a male patient aged 10-17 years who had a stem cell transplant for acute lymphoblastic leukemia, so the T cells may come from the graft donor.

This clonotype was observed a handful of times. Relative to the germline gene, one junction end is altered; a read error may explain this. This chain connects TRBV7-9 to TRBJ2-2; no firm D call. The CDR3 is 13 residues long. Germline CDR1 SEHNR, CDR2 FQNEAQ (reference sequence). In nucleotides, the CDR3 is TGTGCCAGCCGACTGACGAACGCCGGGGAGCTGTTTTTT. Its translation: CASRLTNAGELFF.

This clonotype has only a few counts. The chain couples TRBV5-1 to TRBJ2-7, with no clear D. Trimming took 0 bases from V and 3 from J, leaving 10 bases between them. The CDR3 consists of 14 residues. The germline gives CDR1 SGHRS, CDR2 YFSETQ. CDR3 residues: CASSLAQDLYEQYF. As DNA, the CDR3 is TGCGCCAGCAGCTTGGCCCAGGATCTCTACGAGCAGTACTTC.

The genes are TRBV14 and TRBJ2-6, with D possibly being TRBD1 (6 bases). V lost 4 bases and J 5 bases, leaving 12 bases between the germline ends. The V gene's germline CDR1 is SGHDN and CDR2 FVKESK. The CDR3 runs 15 residues. This CDR3 is CASSLGQLWANVLTF. The CDR3 bases are TGTGCCAGCAGCCTTGGACAGCTCTGGGCCAACGTCCTGACTTTC.

This clonotype was counted only a few times. The genes are TRBV7-3 and TRBJ2-3, with 10 nucleotides matching TRBD2. There are 14 residues in the CDR3. V was clipped by 4 bases and J by 4 bases; unmatched bases: 2. CDR1 and CDR2 (germline): SGHTA, FQGTGA. DNA for the CDR3: TGTGCCAGCAGCTCTAGCGGGAGCGCAGATACGCAGTATTTT. Translated: CASSSSGSADTQYF.

This chain uses TRBV20-1 with TRBJ2-7; TRBD2 agrees at 9 bases. Trimming cost V 0 bases and J 3 bases; bases outside gene matches: 6. The germline V gene has CDR1 DFQATT and CDR2 SNEGSKA (reference sequence). The CDR3 contains 15 residues. The DNA of the CDR3 is TGCAGTGCTAGAGATGCGCTAGCGGGGAACTACGAGCAGTACTTC. Amino acid sequence: CSARDALAGNYEQYF.

J is TRBJ2-3 and V is TRBV5-1; TRBD1 agrees at 7 bases. This CDR3 spans 16 amino acids. Germline lookup yields CDR1 SGHRS and CDR2 YFSETQ. With V trimmed by 3 bases and J by 6 bases, 13 bases remained unmatched. CDR3 bases: TGCGCCAGCAGCTCAAGACAGGGCTTTACGTGGGATACGCAGTATTTT. Its translation: CASSSRQGFTWDTQYF.

The chain carries TRBV4-1 and TRBJ1-2, with D uncertain. The V gene lost 0 bases and the J gene lost 5 bases, with 7 bases spanning the gap. The CDR3 spans 13 residues. The V gene's germline CDR1 is MGHRA and CDR2 YSYEKL. The CDR3 DNA reads as TGCGCCAGCAGCCAAGATCTGCCGTATGGCTACACCTTC. Amino acid sequence: CASSQDLPYGYTF.

This chain connects TRBV7-8 to TRBJ1-2; D might be TRBD1 (6 bases). V lost 5 bases to trimming and J lost 7 bases, with 23 bases between them. The V gene's germline CDR1 is SGHVS and CDR2 FQNEAQ. The CDR3 length is 16 residues. CDR3 sequence: CASSPHRVGAIGGYTF. The CDR3 DNA reads TGTGCCAGCAGCCCCCACCGAGTGGGGGCAATAGGTGGCTACACCTTC.

The chain combines TRBV29-1 with TRBJ1-1, with unresolved D. CDR1 and CDR2 (germline): SQVTM, ANQGSEA. The V end was cut by 5 bases, the J end by 2 bases, with 6 bases between. This CDR3 has 11 amino acids. CDR3 sequence reads: CSVTVNTEAFF. CDR3 DNA sequence: TGCAGCGTTACAGTAAACACTGAAGCTTTCTTT.

There are a few counts of this clonotype. One end of the junction fails to match germline, which may point to a read error. The CDR3 DNA sequence: TGCGCCAGCAGCTCCCAGGGGGGCTGGGTAGATACGCAGAATTTT. Encoded protein: CASSSQGGWVDTQNF. The rearrangement joins TRBV5-1 to TRBJ2-3; D possibly corresponds to TRBD1 (7 bases). This CDR3 region has 15 residues. Germline lookup yields CDR1 SGHRS and CDR2 YFSETQ.

The gene calls are TRBV4-2 and TRBJ1-6; TRBD1 aligns across 9 bases. Per the germline V gene, CDR1 is LGHNA and CDR2 is YNFKEQ. This CDR3 has 17 amino acids. The V and J ends lost 4 bases and 8 bases, in that order; junction bases with no gene match: 12. Here the CDR3 reads CASSPGQGRRGDSPLHF. CDR3 coding DNA: TGTGCCAGCAGCCCCGGACAGGGGAGAAGGGGCGATTCACCCCTCCACTTT.

Ten or more counts support this clonotype. The rearrangement joins TRBV5-1 to TRBJ2-7; 12 nucleotides match TRBD2. Germline-derived CDR1 and CDR2 are SGHRS and YFSETQ. CDR3 length equals 16 residues. Germline trimming cut 0 bases from V and 0 bases from J; bases unmatched to any gene: 1. CDR3 nucleotide sequence: TGCGCCAGCAGCTTGGGGACTAGCGGGGTCTCCTACGAGCAGTACTTC. Its translation is CASSLGTSGVSYEQYF.

This clonotype turned up a few times. Germline and junction disagree at one end, which may indicate a read error. The chain joins TRBV3-1 to TRBJ1-2, with a weak D call TRBD1 (5 bases). The CDR3 runs 11 residues. Germline loops: CDR1 LGHDT, CDR2 YNNKEL (reference sequence). The CDR3 here is CASSVRDSRSF. DNA of the CDR3: TGTGCCAGCAGCGTCCGGGACTCGAGGTCCTTC.

The V call is TRBV18, the J call TRBJ1-1, with D possibly TRBD1 on 5 matching bases. Germline CDR1 KGHSH, CDR2 LQKENI. Trimming removed 3 bases from V and 7 bases from J, with 18 bases in between. This CDR3 is built from 15 residues. The CDR3 DNA sequence: TGTGCCAGCTCACCTGTCGGCGGGGGGAAATTTGAAGCTTTCTTT. Translation: CASSPVGGGKFEAFF.

This rearrangement joins TRBV27 to TRBJ2-1; 8 bases agree with TRBD2. Per the germline V gene, CDR1 is MNHEY and CDR2 is SMNVEV (reference sequence). CDR3 length: 16 amino acids. Trimming at V came to 4 bases and at J to 8 bases, leaving 13 bases not matched to a gene. CDR3 sequence (DNA): TGTGCCAGCAGTTCCCCTACTCGGGAGGGCCGTGATGAGCAGTTCTTC. Amino acids: CASSSPTREGRDEQFF.

This clonotype appeared a few times. V usage is TRBV11-2 and J usage is TRBJ2-1; TRBD2 matches 7 bases. Unmatched junction bases numbered 12, after V lost 1 base and J lost 0 bases. Germline loops: CDR1 SGHAT, CDR2 FQNNGV. This CDR3 region has 19 residues. The CDR3 protein is CASSLGGLLGGSSYNEQFF. In DNA form, the CDR3 reads TGTGCCAGCAGCTTAGGGGGCCTGCTTGGCGGGAGCTCCTACAATGAGCAGTTCTTC.

This clonotype was found many times. This chain joins TRBV10-2 and TRBJ2-5; D may be TRBD1 or TRBD2 (6 bases each). V dropped 6 bases and J dropped 4 bases, with 18 bases sitting between them. The CDR3 has 15 residues. CDR1 is WSHSY, CDR2 SAAADI, per germline. The CDR3 protein is CASRTSEGVTETQYF. Written as DNA, the CDR3 is TGCGCCAGCAGGACTTCGGAGGGGGTTACAGAGACCCAGTACTTC.

This clonotype has just a few counts. The rearrangement links TRBV6-6 to TRBJ1-1, with no clear D. Trimming took 6 bases from V and 5 from J, leaving 4 bases between them. There are 10 residues in the CDR3. CDR1 is MNHNY and CDR2 is SVGAGI in the germline V gene (reference sequence). The CDR3 loop reads CASRETEAFF. CDR3 DNA sequence: TGTGCCAGCAGGGAAACTGAAGCTTTCTTT.

The V gene is TRBV7-8, the J gene TRBJ2-6, with TRBD1 matching 12 bases. Germline V gives CDR1 SGHVS, CDR2 FQNEAQ. The J segment lost 3 bases and the V segment lost 7 bases, leaving 4 bases of the junction unmatched. The CDR3 length is 16 residues. The DNA of the CDR3 is TGTGCCAGCAAGGGACAGGGGGCGTATGGGGCCAACGTCCTGACTTTC. Protein: CASKGQGAYGANVLTF.

This clonotype came up a few times. The rearrangement links TRBV15 to TRBJ2-7, with 7 bases lining up with TRBD1. The V gene end was trimmed by 3 bases and the J gene end by 2 bases; junction bases not matched to a gene: 4. This CDR3 region has 14 residues. CDR1 is LNHNV, CDR2 YYDKDF, per germline (reference sequence). CDR3 sequence reads: CATSRTGLTYEQYF. The CDR3 DNA is TGTGCCACCAGCAGGACAGGGCTAACCTACGAGCAGTACTTC.

The chain joins TRBV4-1 to TRBJ2-4; D is unclear. V was trimmed by 2 bases and J by 0 bases, leaving 17 bases between them. The CDR3 totals 18 residues. Germline V gene lookup returns CDR1 MGHRA and CDR2 YSYEKL. The CDR3 DNA reads as TGCGCCAGCAGCCAATTCGCGCGGCCACCGCTAGCCAAAAACATTCAGTACTTC. Amino acids: CASSQFARPPLAKNIQYF.

CDR3 nucleotide sequence: TGTGCCAGCAGCTTACAGAGAGGGGTCTCCTACAATGAGCAGTTCTTC. It specifies CASSLQRGVSYNEQFF. The chain couples TRBV7-2 to TRBJ2-1; the D gene could be TRBD1 or TRBD2 (5 bases each). The germline gives CDR1 SGHTA, CDR2 FQGNSA. This CDR3 region has 16 residues. With 2 bases removed from V and 0 bases from J, the gap between germline ends came to 11 bases.

This clonotype was found a few times. The chain employs TRBV12-3 or TRBV12-4 and TRBJ2-7; 8 bases agree with TRBD1. The V and J ends lost 5 bases and 3 bases, in that order; junction bases with no gene match: 6. There are 14 residues in the CDR3. The CDR3 here is CASSPTGDFYEQYF. CDR3 sequence (DNA): TGTGCCAGCAGTCCGACAGGGGACTTCTACGAGCAGTACTTC.

This sequence joins TRBV12-3 or TRBV12-4 and TRBJ2-1; D gene ambiguous. There are 15 residues in the CDR3. Trimming shortened V by 6 bases and J by 0 bases, and 12 bases separated the two germline ends. Here the CDR3 reads CASRRDTNSYNEQFF. The CDR3 nucleotides read TGTGCCAGCAGGCGAGATACTAACTCCTACAATGAGCAGTTCTTC.

At least ten counts were recorded for this clonotype. V and J are TRBV12-3 or TRBV12-4 and TRBJ2-2, with D perhaps TRBD2 (6 bases). V dropped 3 bases and J dropped 2 bases, with 13 bases sitting between them. This CDR3 has 16 amino acids. In DNA, the CDR3 is TGTGCCAGCAGTTTGAACGGGAGCCCCAACACCGGGGAGCTGTTTTTT. Translated: CASSLNGSPNTGELFF.